One sample yielded the 16 T cell receptor beta chains listed below, sequenced in a study of cytomegalovirus exposure and HLA in healthy donors. It was with 60 Vbeta and 13 Jbeta primers that the PCR ran. Method: immunoSEQ multiplex PCR; TCRdb's copy keeps in-frame clones and lacks some. The table records some 160,000 clones, around four fifths of them present only once. The sequenced sample consisted of PBMCs. These receptor sequences come from a woman younger than 30 in good health and CMV-seronegative.

V usage is TRBV5-1 and J usage is TRBJ2-5; D ambiguous. Germline lookup yields CDR1 SGHRS and CDR2 YFSETQ. The CDR3 is 17 residues long. The V end lost 2 bases, the J end lost 5 bases, and 22 bases lay between the germline ends. The CDR3 bases are TGCGCCAGCAGCTTTCCTAACTCTAGTTTTGGGTGGGAGACCCAGTACTTC. It encodes CASSFPNSSFGWETQYF.

This rearrangement joins TRBV10-2 to TRBJ2-7; 9 positions agree with TRBD1. Germline lookup yields CDR1 WSHSY and CDR2 SAAADI. Trimming at V came to 7 bases and at J to 3 bases, leaving 22 bases not matched to a gene. The CDR3 runs to 19 residues. The CDR3 coding sequence is TGCGCCAGCACCAAAGAATCCGTCGTACGACTGACAGGGGGCTACGAGCAGTACTTC. Amino acid sequence: CASTKESVVRLTGGYEQYF.

V is TRBV7-9 and J is TRBJ1-5; 8 bases are shared with TRBD1. The germline CDR1 and CDR2 sequences are SEHNR and FQNEAQ (reference sequence). This CDR3 has 14 residues. Trimming took 3 bases from V and 5 from J; bases not matched to a gene: 3. The CDR3 DNA sequence: TGTGCCAGCAGCTTGACAGGGGAGGATCAGCCCCAGCATTTT. Protein sequence: CASSLTGEDQPQHF.

This clone was found a few times. The genes are TRBV4-2 and TRBJ1-2; TRBD1 aligns across 7 bases. Germline CDR1 is LGHNA and CDR2 is YNFKEQ. The V segment lost 4 bases and the J segment 6 bases; nucleotides outside the gene matches: 8. The CDR3 extends over 14 amino acids. The CDR3, as DNA: TGTGCCAGCAGCCCTCCTTCGACAGGGAATGGCTACACCTTC. Its translation is CASSPPSTGNGYTF.

The chain employs TRBV5-1 and TRBJ1-6; D gene unclear. Trimming took off 0 bases at V and 10 bases at J, with 14 bases between the two ends. The CDR3 is 15 residues long. Germline loops: CDR1 SGHRS, CDR2 YFSETQ. The CDR3 DNA sequence: TGCGCCAGCAGCTTGGGCGAGGATGAGCGCTCACCCCTCCACTTT. Its protein product is CASSLGEDERSPLHF.

This clone occurred once. This chain's CDR3 is CASSRGLAGIVTYEQYF. CDR3 nucleotide sequence: TGTGCCAGCAGCCGGGGACTAGCGGGGATAGTGACCTACGAGCAGTACTTC. The V call is TRBV7-6, the J call TRBJ2-7, with 13 bases fitting TRBD2. Germline CDR1 and CDR2: SGHVS and FNYEAQ. CDR3 size: 17 residues. V lost 5 bases and J lost 2; bases outside the gene matches: 9.

The chain has TRBV7-9 and TRBJ1-6, with 9 bases lining up with TRBD1. The J segment lost 7 bases and the V segment lost 5 bases, leaving 12 bases of the junction unmatched. Germline-derived CDR1 and CDR2 are SEHNR and FQNEAQ (reference sequence). This CDR3 region has 17 residues. The CDR3 bases are TGTGCCAGCAGCGCGAGGAGTCCGGGACAGGGCAATTCACCCCTCCACTTT. This translates into CASSARSPGQGNSPLHF.

In this sample, this clone turned up many times. This sequence joins TRBV4-1 and TRBJ1-1; TRBD1 is a possible D gene (6 bases). Germline V gives CDR1 MGHRA, CDR2 YSYEKL. V dropped 4 bases and J dropped 2 bases, with 11 bases sitting between them. The CDR3 length is 14 residues. The CDR3 sequence is CASSLRTVNTEAFF. The CDR3 bases are TGCGCCAGCAGCCTCCGGACAGTAAACACTGAAGCTTTCTTT.

This clone appeared a few times. The V call is TRBV30, the J call TRBJ2-5; D possibly corresponds to TRBD1 (5 bases). Germline V CDR1 and CDR2: GTSNPN, SVGIG (reference sequence). The CDR3 sequence is 12 residues long. V dropped 7 bases and J dropped 0 bases, with 9 bases sitting between them. Written as DNA, the CDR3 is TGTGCCTACAGACAGTACCAAGAGACCCAGTACTTC. Its translation is CAYRQYQETQYF.

The chain recombines TRBV5-1 with TRBJ1-2; 8 positions agree with TRBD1. The germline V gene has CDR1 SGHRS and CDR2 YFSETQ. J gave up 5 bases and V 2 bases, and 14 bases lay outside the gene matches. This CDR3 is built from 17 residues. This CDR3 reads CASSFSIGQGSLYGYTF. CDR3 DNA: TGCGCCAGCAGCTTCTCGATAGGACAGGGATCCCTGTATGGCTACACCTTC. Supplemented by reference TRBV5-1 and TRBJ1-2, the full variable domain reads KAGVTQTPRYLIKTRGQQVTLSCSPISGHRSVSWYQQTPGQGLQFLFEYFSETQRNKGNFPGRFSGRQFSNSRSEMNVSTLELGDSALYLCASSFSIGQGSLYGYTFGSGTRLTVV.

This clone was picked up a small number of times. The V gene is TRBV5-1, the J gene TRBJ1-1; D is possibly TRBD1 (5 bases). This CDR3 has 18 residues. Germline V gene sequence: CDR1 SGHRS, CDR2 YFSETQ. V shed 5 bases and J shed 0 bases, with 23 bases lying between them. The CDR3 is CASSWGLGGGDLNTEAFF. CDR3 DNA sequence: TGCGCCAGCAGTTGGGGTTTGGGGGGAGGAGATTTGAACACTGAAGCTTTCTTT.

The chain combines TRBV5-6 with TRBJ2-3; weak D call: TRBD2 (7 bases). Germline-derived CDR1 and CDR2 are SGHDT and YYEEEE. CDR3 size: 15 residues. The V gene lost 1 base and the J gene lost 1 base, with 10 bases spanning the gap. The CDR3 sequence is CASSLYGGRTDTQYF. The CDR3 DNA reads as TGTGCCAGCAGCTTGTACGGGGGGCGCACAGATACGCAGTATTTT. Full variable domain (remainder filled in from reference TRBV5-6 and TRBJ2-3): DAGVTQSPTHLIKTRGQQVTLRCSPKSGHDTVSWYQQALGQGPQFIFQYYEEEERQRGNFPDRFSGHQFPNYSSELNVNALLLGDSALYLCASSLYGGRTDTQYFGPGTRLTVL.

Concerning this clone itself: In the same sample, other DNA sequences code for this CDR3. The chain is built from TRBV5-1 and TRBJ2-5, with TRBD2 identical over 7 bases. Germline-derived CDR1 and CDR2 are SGHRS and YFSETQ. The CDR3 runs 14 residues. The V gene end was trimmed by 0 bases and the J gene end by 4 bases; junction bases not matched to a gene: 3. CDR3 sequence: CASSLAGGGETQYF. The CDR3 bases are TGCGCCAGCAGCTTGGCGGGGGGAGGAGAGACCCAGTACTTC. The full variable domain, its missing parts supplied by reference TRBV5-1 and TRBJ2-5, is KAGVTQTPRYLIKTRGQQVTLSCSPISGHRSVSWYQQTPGQGLQFLFEYFSETQRNKGNFPGRFSGRQFSNSRSEMNVSTLELGDSALYLCASSLAGGGETQYFGPGTRLLVL.

V and J are TRBV19 and TRBJ2-1; 11 bases fit TRBD2. The V and J ends lost 4 bases and 4 bases, in that order; junction bases with no gene match: 3. The CDR3 loop spans 15 amino acids. CDR1 LNHDA and CDR2 SQIVND come from the germline V gene (reference sequence). This CDR3 is CASSTSSGGYNEQFF. The DNA for the CDR3 is TGTGCCAGTAGTACCTCTAGCGGGGGGTACAATGAGCAGTTCTTC. Complete variable domain (other parts from reference TRBV19 and TRBJ2-1): DGGITQSPKYLFRKEGQNVTLSCEQNLNHDAMYWYRQDPGQGLRLIYYSQIVNDFQKGDIAEGYSVSREKKESFPLTVTSAQKNPTAFYLCASSTSSGGYNEQFFGPGTRLTVL.

The chain has TRBV19 and TRBJ1-1; D gene uncertain. Germline CDR1 is LNHDA and CDR2 is SQIVND (reference sequence). This CDR3 comprises 15 residues. V was cut by 3 bases and J by 5 bases, with 16 bases left in between. CDR3 nucleotides: TGTGCCAGTAGTATGTTCGAGGCCGCGGAGACTGAAGCTTTCTTT. This codes for CASSMFEAAETEAFF.

The CDR3 reads CASSLGAGVSYGYTF. As DNA, the CDR3 is TGTGCCAGCAGTCTCGGGGCAGGGGTTAGCTATGGCTACACCTTC. This chain connects TRBV11-2 to TRBJ1-2; maybe TRBD1 (6 bases). The V end lost 6 bases, the J end lost 4 bases, and 18 bases lay between the germline ends. This CDR3 is built from 15 residues. Germline CDR1 is SGHAT and CDR2 is FQNNGV.